The 32 T cell receptor beta chains listed next were all sequenced from one sample in a study of beta chain features in type 1 diabetes (dated by TCRdb to the late 2010s). General conclusions and limits of the study: A moderate but significant shortening of TCRB CDR3 length was observed in type 1 diabetes patients in all four CD4+ subsets.

Library preparation was by the immunoSEQ multiplex PCR assay. The entire amount of isolated RNA was reverse transcribed using the High Capacity cDNA Reverse Transcription Kit, so the sequenced TCRB transcripts were expressed ones. Here the immuneACCESS table is served through TCRdb, limited to in-frame sequences with V and J called. Missing clones are a known gap in these copies; in checked studies unresolved V genes cover under half, and the rest lacks a known reason. The sample records about 360,000 clones, approximately 12% of which are singletons. 0.0095% to 0.013% of the sample belongs to the ten largest clones. No antigen is known for these receptors. Sequences were obtained from naive CD4+ T cells from blood. The intended sense of this specimen's cell subset or site label: true naive CD4+ T cells. The source is a woman between 18 and 29 years old with type 1 diabetes.

The rearrangement links TRBV7-2 to TRBJ2-1; no firm D call. Germline assignment: CDR1 SGHTA and CDR2 FQGNSA. V was trimmed by 5 bases and J by 7 bases, leaving 9 bases between them. The length of the CDR3 is 12 residues. CDR3 coding DNA: TGTGCCAGCAGCCCTTACGGGAATGAGCAGTTCTTC. It translates to CASSPYGNEQFF.

This clone appeared a few times. The chain links TRBV2 to TRBJ2-7; D gene uncertain. Germline CDR1 reads SNHLY; CDR2 reads FYNNEI. Trimming removed 6 bases at V and 2 bases at J, with 8 bases between. This CDR3 has 12 residues. CDR3 sequence reads: CASSKQAYEQYF. The CDR3 DNA reads TGTGCCAGCAGCAAACAAGCCTACGAGCAGTACTTC.

This chain uses TRBV15 with TRBJ1-1, with D uncertain. Germline V lookup: CDR1 LNHNV, CDR2 YYDKDF (reference sequence). Trimming left V 4 bases short and J 3 bases short, with 9 bases between. This CDR3 region has 13 residues. The CDR3 is CATSTQQDTEAFF. DNA of the CDR3: TGTGCCACCAGCACCCAACAAGACACTGAAGCTTTCTTT.

Written as DNA, the CDR3 is TGCGCCAGCAGTGCCCTCCGGGAGCGGGAGAACAATGAGCAGTTCTTC. As protein: CASSALRERENNEQFF. V and J are TRBV23-1 and TRBJ2-1; 8 positions match TRBD2. TRBV23-1 is given ORF status, its function remaining uncertain. The CDR3 runs 16 residues. V shed 5 bases and J 5 bases; nucleotides not matched to a gene: 11.

In its sample, this clone was seen a few times. The sample contains more than one DNA sequence encoding this CDR3. V is TRBV4-3 and J is TRBJ2-3; TRBD2 agrees at 8 bases. Unmatched junction bases numbered 5, after V lost 0 bases and J lost 3 bases. The CDR3 is 16 amino acids. The germline V gene encodes CDR1 LGHNA and CDR2 YSLEER. The CDR3 spells CASSQDAGGLTDTQYF. In nucleotides, the CDR3 is TGCGCCAGCAGCCAAGATGCGGGAGGTTTGACAGATACGCAGTATTTT.

This clone has more than one count but fewer than ten. The rearrangement uses TRBV29-1 and TRBJ2-7, with a weak D call TRBD1 (5 bases). CDR1 is SQVTM, CDR2 ANQGSEA, per germline. V was cut by 6 bases and J by 3 bases, with 12 bases left in between. The CDR3 extends over 12 amino acids. As DNA, the CDR3 is TGCAGCGTGGGTAGGGGTAGCTACGAGCAGTACTTC. This encodes CSVGRGSYEQYF.

The V and J genes are TRBV2 and TRBJ2-3, with no clear D. In germline, CDR1 is SNHLY, CDR2 FYNNEI. V lost 4 bases, J lost 0 bases, and 11 bases lay in between. The CDR3 covers 15 residues. The CDR3 bases are TGTGCCAGCAGTGCAGAGACTCCTAGCACAGATACGCAGTATTTT. Its translation is CASSAETPSTDTQYF.

This clone turned up a few times. The rearrangement joins TRBV28 to TRBJ2-1, with D tentatively TRBD2 (6 bases). Germline V gives CDR1 MDHEN, CDR2 SYDVKM. V dropped 8 bases and J dropped 10 bases, with 15 bases sitting between them. The CDR3 consists of 12 residues. CDR3 in DNA: TGTGCCAGCGGGGAGGTAAGAGGCGAGCAGTTCTTC. It translates to CASGEVRGEQFF.

CDR3 nucleotides: TGTGCCAGCAGCTCGACTCCCCACTCAGAGACCCAGTACTTC. This gives the protein CASSSTPHSETQYF. The rearrangement joins TRBV7-2 to TRBJ2-5; no clear D gene. The CDR3 totals 14 residues. The germline V gene encodes CDR1 SGHTA and CDR2 FQGNSA. V lost 4 bases to trimming and J lost 4 bases, with 13 bases between them.

The chain links TRBV6-5 to TRBJ2-1, with 9 nucleotides matching TRBD2. The CDR3 spans 15 residues. Germline trimming cut 6 bases from V and 0 bases from J; bases unmatched to any gene: 3. CDR1 is MNHEY, CDR2 SVGAGI, per germline. The CDR3, as DNA: TGTGCCAGCAGGGGAGCGGGGGGCTCCTACAATGAGCAGTTCTTC. It yields the protein CASRGAGGSYNEQFF.

This clone was picked up a small number of times. The gene calls are TRBV9 and TRBJ2-5; no firm D call. V was pared by 4 bases and J by 2 bases, with 12 bases between. The germline CDR1 and CDR2 sequences are SGDLS and YYNGEE. The CDR3 length is 14 residues. As DNA, the CDR3 is TGTGCCAGCAGCCCAGTCCCTAGTCAAGAGACCCAGTACTTC. It translates to CASSPVPSQETQYF.

The chain uses TRBV7-2 and TRBJ2-7, with 7 bases lining up with TRBD1. Germline V lookup: CDR1 SGHTA, CDR2 FQGNSA. J lost 8 bases, V lost 5 bases, and 12 bases had no gene match. CDR3 length: 14 residues. The CDR3 is CASSAGTASPKQYF. As DNA, the CDR3 is TGTGCCAGCAGCGCAGGGACAGCTTCTCCTAAGCAGTACTTC. The entire variable domain, with the rest obtained from reference TRBV7-2 and TRBJ2-7, is as follows: GAGVSQSPSNKVTEKGKDVELRCDPISGHTALYWYRQSLGQGLEFLIYFQGNSAPDKSGLPSDRFSAERTGGSVSTLTIQRTQQEDSAVYLCASSAGTASPKQYFGPGTRLTVT.

The table lists this clone with a few counts. V usage is TRBV23-1 and J usage is TRBJ2-3; 8 bases map to TRBD2. TRBV23-1 has ORF status, its function being uncertain. The CDR3 sequence is 14 residues long. V dropped 7 bases and J dropped 2; count of bases not matched to a gene: 5. The CDR3 sequence is CASTSAGDTDTQYF. CDR3 in DNA: TGCGCCAGCACCTCAGCGGGGGACACAGATACGCAGTATTTT.

The sample holds a few counts of this clone. J is TRBJ2-7 and V is TRBV5-1, with 9 bases fitting TRBD2. This CDR3 spans 14 amino acids. Germline lookup yields CDR1 SGHRS and CDR2 YFSETQ. The V gene end was trimmed by 7 bases and the J gene end by 1 base; junction bases not matched to a gene: 6. CDR3 sequence reads: CASAGGEGSYEQYF. The CDR3 region has the DNA TGCGCCAGCGCGGGGGGGGAGGGGTCCTACGAGCAGTACTTC.

The chain combines TRBV9 with TRBJ1-2, with a possible D match to TRBD1 (6 bases). CDR3 length equals 14 residues. Germline CDR1 reads SGDLS; CDR2 reads YYNGEE. The V end lost 4 bases, the J end lost 8 bases, and 18 bases lay between the germline ends. The CDR3 DNA sequence: TGTGCCAGCAGCTTAACCGCAGGGGCGGGCGGCTACACCTTC. Translated: CASSLTAGAGGYTF.

This clone was detected a few times. The CDR3 loop reads CASSFPLMIAGYNEQFF. CDR3 sequence (DNA): TGTGCCAGCAGTTTCCCCCTGATGATAGCGGGGTACAATGAGCAGTTCTTC. The genes are TRBV28 and TRBJ2-1; TRBD2 aligns across 8 bases. Unmatched junction bases numbered 11, after V lost 3 bases and J lost 4 bases. In germline, CDR1 is MDHEN, CDR2 SYDVKM. This CDR3 has 17 residues.

The chain links TRBV5-1 to TRBJ2-7; 7 bases are shared with TRBD1. V was clipped by 3 bases and J by 5 bases; unmatched bases: 8. CDR1 and CDR2 from the germline V gene are SGHRS and YFSETQ. The CDR3 loop spans 14 amino acids. Written as DNA, the CDR3 is TGCGCCAGCAGCTCCTCGACAGGGAGCCACGAGCAGTACTTC. Its translation is CASSSSTGSHEQYF.

This clone was observed a handful of times. The chain couples TRBV30 to TRBJ2-4; TRBD2 agrees at 13 bases. The germline gives CDR1 GTSNPN, CDR2 SVGIG (reference sequence). V shed 0 bases, J shed 0 bases, and the junction held 8 bases outside the gene matches. This CDR3 has 19 amino acids. The CDR3 DNA reads as TGTGCCTGGAGTGTATGGAGGACTAGCGGGAGTTTAGCCAAAAACATTCAGTACTTC. Residues: CAWSVWRTSGSLAKNIQYF.

This clone has more than one count but fewer than ten. The V call is TRBV10-3, the J call TRBJ2-1; 11 nucleotides match TRBD2. The CDR3 totals 14 residues. In germline, CDR1 is ENHRY, CDR2 SYGVKD. The V segment lost 10 bases and the J segment 5 bases; nucleotides outside the gene matches: 7. The CDR3 nucleotides are TGTGCCACCACACCGGGACTAGCGGACAATGAGCAGTTCTTC. Translating it yields CATTPGLADNEQFF.

V and J are TRBV21-1 and TRBJ2-1; the DNA was not compared with TRBD2, the D call given in the table. TRBV21-1 is termed a pseudogene. CDR3 length: 13 amino acids. CDR3 nucleotide sequence: TGTGCCAAAGAGCGGATCTCCTACAATGAGCAGTTCTTC. This translates into CAKERISYNEQFF.

V is TRBV7-9 and J is TRBJ2-4, with D perhaps matching TRBD2 (7 bases). The V and J ends lost 2 bases and 0 bases respectively, with 11 bases between them. CDR3 length equals 16 residues. In germline, CDR1 is SEHNR, CDR2 FQNEAQ (reference sequence). CDR3 DNA sequence: TGTGCCAGCAGCTTAAAGGGGGGGGCAGCCAAAAACATTCAGTACTTC. Amino acids: CASSLKGGAAKNIQYF.

CDR3 in amino acids: CASTPGGTYNEQFF. DNA for the CDR3: TGTGCCAGCACCCCGGGAGGGACTTACAATGAGCAGTTCTTC. The gene calls are TRBV28 and TRBJ2-1, with 8 bases that match TRBD2. V shed 7 bases and J 4 bases; nucleotides not matched to a gene: 6. Germline V gene lookup returns CDR1 MDHEN and CDR2 SYDVKM. The CDR3 totals 14 residues. Based on the CDR3 plus reference TRBV28 and TRBJ2-1, the full variable domain is DVKVTQSSRYLVKRTGEKVFLECVQDMDHENMFWYRQDPGLGLRLIYFSYDVKMKEKGDIPEGYSVSREKKERFSLILESASTNQTSMYLCASTPGGTYNEQFFGPGTRLTVL.

The chain uses TRBV5-1 and TRBJ2-1; D may be TRBD2 (6 bases). V was trimmed by 5 bases and J by 6 bases, leaving 6 bases between them. CDR1 and CDR2 from the germline V gene are SGHRS and YFSETQ. The CDR3 extends over 11 amino acids. CDR3 in amino acids: CASREGNEQFF. CDR3 nucleotides: TGCGCCAGCAGGGAGGGCAATGAGCAGTTCTTC.

Concerning this clone itself: One junction end does not reproduce the germline sequence, and a read error may be involved. The chain combines TRBV28 with TRBJ2-3, with TRBD1 matching 7 bases. Germline V gives CDR1 MDHEN, CDR2 SYDVKM. This CDR3 has 13 amino acids. The CDR3 region has the DNA TGTGCCAGCAGATTATCAGGGGGAGATACGCAGTATTTT. It translates to CASRLSGGDTQYF.

This clone was observed a few times. The rearrangement links TRBV9 to TRBJ2-1, with 11 bases matching TRBD2. Trimming removed 0 bases from V and 7 bases from J; junction bases left unmatched: 6. The germline V gene has CDR1 SGDLS and CDR2 YYNGEE. CDR3 length equals 16 residues. CDR3 DNA sequence: TGTGCCAGCAGCGTAGAGGCTAGCGGGGGGCGGAATGAGCAGTTCTTC. Translating it yields CASSVEASGGRNEQFF.

The chain has TRBV10-3 and TRBJ2-5; 9 bases map to TRBD1. Germline CDR1 is ENHRY and CDR2 is SYGVKD. The CDR3 is 16 amino acids. Trimming removed 4 bases from V and 5 bases from J; junction bases left unmatched: 11. The CDR3 nucleotides are TGTGCCATCAGTGGACGCCGGGACAGGGTGGAGGAGACCCAGTACTTC. It is translated as CAISGRRDRVEETQYF.

This chain links TRBV5-1 with TRBJ2-7, with 7 bases identical to TRBD1. The CDR3 is 14 residues long. Germline-derived CDR1 and CDR2 are SGHRS and YFSETQ. The ends lost 4 bases at V and 2 bases at J; junction bases unmatched: 6. As DNA, the CDR3 is TGCGCCAGCAGCGCCAACAGGGGAACCTACGAGCAGTACTTC. Its translation is CASSANRGTYEQYF.

The CDR3 nucleotides read TGTGCCAGCTCAGCTCAGTTATCGAACACTGAAGCTTTCTTT. Translating gives CASSAQLSNTEAFF. The chain is built from TRBV18 and TRBJ1-1; no firm D call. This CDR3 contains 14 residues. V lost 5 bases to trimming and J lost 1 base, with 11 bases between them. CDR1 KGHSH and CDR2 LQKENI come from the germline V gene.

This clone was observed a few times. Other DNA sequences from this sample encode an identical CDR3 as well. The V call is TRBV20-1, the J call TRBJ2-7, with no clear D. Germline values: CDR1 DFQATT, CDR2 SNEGSKA (reference sequence). The V and J ends lost 3 bases and 4 bases respectively, with 7 bases between them. The CDR3 spans 11 residues. CDR3 sequence reads: CSASDTYEQYF. The CDR3 bases are TGCAGTGCTAGTGACACGTACGAGCAGTACTTC.

This clone has just a few counts. This chain links TRBV29-1 with TRBJ2-3, with 10 bases fitting TRBD2. The CDR3 totals 15 residues. CDR1 is SQVTM and CDR2 is ANQGSEA in the germline V gene. The ends lost 3 bases at V and 4 bases at J; junction bases unmatched: 7. This chain's CDR3 is CSVDESGLAPDTQYF. Here the CDR3 DNA reads TGCAGCGTTGATGAATCGGGACTAGCGCCAGATACGCAGTATTTT.

This clone was seen a few times. This CDR3 reads CASSFSGVGENTEAFF. The CDR3 nucleotides read TGTGCCAGCAGTTTTTCGGGGGTTGGGGAGAACACTGAAGCTTTCTTT. The chain employs TRBV28 and TRBJ1-1, with D perhaps TRBD1 (5 bases). The CDR3 contains 16 residues. Trimming left V 3 bases short and J 1 base short, with 15 bases between. Germline CDR1 and CDR2: MDHEN and SYDVKM.

The rearrangement joins TRBV18 to TRBJ1-2; 9 bases are a match to TRBD1. The CDR3 spans 15 residues. V was clipped by 2 bases and J by 3 bases; unmatched bases: 4. Germline V gene sequence: CDR1 KGHSH, CDR2 LQKENI. Written as DNA, the CDR3 is TGTGCCAGCTCACCATTACAGGGGGCGGACTATGGCTACACCTTC. This translates into CASSPLQGADYGYTF.